Following are 14 T cell receptor beta chains from one sample sequenced in a study of T cell changes during pregnancy in multiple sclerosis. Measured with immunoSEQ multiplex PCR; TCRdb has only the in-frame clones, and not every one. The sample consists of roughly 30,000 clones, roughly 91% of them appearing once. The sample in question was CD4+ T cells from peripheral blood mononuclear cells, obtained in the second trimester of pregnancy. The receptors derive from a female donor with multiple sclerosis, enrolled in a pregnancy study.

This clone was recorded a few times. The rearrangement uses TRBV18 and TRBJ1-2; D perhaps matches TRBD1 (6 bases). Trimming removed 3 bases from V and 4 bases from J, with 9 bases in between. CDR1 is KGHSH, CDR2 LQKENI, per germline. The CDR3 runs 13 residues. The DNA of the CDR3 is TGTGCCAGCTCACCCGGGACACTCTATGGCTACACCTTC. Translating gives CASSPGTLYGYTF.

This clone has just a few counts. The genes are TRBV5-8 and TRBJ2-2; D not certain. V lost 4 bases and J lost 5, with 15 bases in between. Germline assignment: CDR1 SGHTS and CDR2 YDEGEE. This CDR3 region has 15 residues. CDR3 nucleotide sequence: TGTGCCAGCAGCAAGAAGGAGTTGGTAACCGGGGAGCTGTTTTTT. This translates into CASSKKELVTGELFF.

The CDR3 sequence: CATSRGGQGAGEAFF. DNA for the CDR3: TGTGCCACCAGCAGAGGTGGACAGGGGGCTGGTGAAGCTTTCTTT. The chain recombines TRBV15 with TRBJ1-1; 11 bases align to TRBD1. This CDR3 is built from 15 residues. Germline assignment: CDR1 LNHNV and CDR2 YYDKDF (reference sequence). V lost 1 base, J lost 7 bases, and 5 bases stayed unmatched. The variable domain in full, with the rest retrieved from reference TRBV15 and TRBJ1-1, is DAMVIQNPRYQVTQFGKPVTLSCSQTLNHNVMYWYQQKSSQAPKLLFHYYDKDFNNEADTPDNFQSRRPNTSFCFLDIRSPGLGDTAMYLCATSRGGQGAGEAFFGQGTRLTVV.

On this clone: At one end, the junction sequence differs from germline, possibly due to a read error. J is TRBJ2-1 and V is TRBV29-1; 10 bases fit TRBD2. This CDR3 spans 14 amino acids. Germline CDR1 SQVTM, CDR2 ANQGSEA. The CDR3: CSGELAGIYNEQFF. CDR3 nucleotides: TGCAGCGGTGAACTAGCGGGGATATACAATGAGCAGTTCTTC.

The V and J genes are TRBV4-1 and TRBJ2-7; 7 bases agree with TRBD1. Germline trimming cut 6 bases from V and 2 bases from J; bases unmatched to any gene: 7. The length of the CDR3 is 14 residues. Germline loops: CDR1 MGHRA, CDR2 YSYEKL. Here the CDR3 reads CASRQNTGAYEQYF. The CDR3 bases are TGCGCCAGCAGGCAAAATACAGGGGCCTACGAGCAGTACTTC.

The chain is built from TRBV13 and TRBJ2-5, with D possibly TRBD2 on 5 matching bases. V was clipped by 3 bases and J by 4 bases, with 9 bases between them. The CDR3 has 13 amino acids. Germline V gene lookup returns CDR1 PRHDT and CDR2 FYEKMQ (reference sequence). The CDR3 coding sequence is TGTGCCAGCAGCTTCGAGGGTGTAGAGACCCAGTACTTC. This encodes CASSFEGVETQYF.

This clone was found a few times. This chain uses TRBV6-5 with TRBJ1-2; 7 nucleotides line up with TRBD1. Germline loops: CDR1 MNHEY, CDR2 SVGAGI. With V trimmed by 6 bases and J by 4 bases, 11 bases remained unmatched. The CDR3 runs 15 residues. The CDR3 reads CASREQGRTAYGYTF. As DNA, the CDR3 is TGTGCCAGCAGGGAACAGGGGCGAACAGCCTATGGCTACACCTTC.

The chain joins TRBV27 to TRBJ1-4; 8 bases are shared with TRBD1. The CDR3 is 18 amino acids. V trimming: 5 bases; J trimming: 0 bases; junction bases outside the gene matches: 11. Germline values: CDR1 MNHEY, CDR2 SMNVEV (reference sequence). DNA of the CDR3: TGTGCCAGCAGTACCCGGACAGGGTCGACCTCAACTAATGAAAAACTGTTTTTT. This sequence encodes CASSTRTGSTSTNEKLFF.

The J gene is TRBJ2-5, the V gene TRBV7-9, with TRBD1 matching 7 bases. Per germline, CDR1 SEHNR and CDR2 FQNEAQ (reference sequence). With 1 base clipped from V and 3 bases from J, the junction kept 14 bases outside the gene matches. CDR3 length equals 18 residues. CDR3 bases: TGTGCCAGCAGCTTAGGTGCTCGCCGAGACAGGGTCGAAGAGACCCAGTACTTC. Translation gives CASSLGARRDRVEETQYF.

This rearrangement joins TRBV5-1 to TRBJ2-7; tentatively, D is TRBD1 (8 bases). The CDR3 spans 17 residues. Germline-derived CDR1 and CDR2 are SGHRS and YFSETQ. Trimming stripped 5 bases from V and 0 bases from J, with 21 bases between. The CDR3 protein is CASSFKGTGGDSYEQYF. The CDR3 DNA is TGCGCCAGCAGTTTCAAAGGAACAGGGGGGGACTCCTACGAGCAGTACTTC.

The chain carries TRBV5-1 and TRBJ2-1; TRBD2 agrees at 8 bases. Trimming removed 4 bases from V and 3 bases from J; junction bases left unmatched: 6. The CDR3 has 15 residues. Germline CDR1 reads SGHRS; CDR2 reads YFSETQ. The CDR3 nucleotides read TGCGCCAGCAGCCCGACAGCGGGAGTCTACAATGAGCAGTTCTTC. Residues: CASSPTAGVYNEQFF.

The chain combines TRBV11-2 with TRBJ2-7; 9 bases line up with TRBD1. Trimming cost V 5 bases and J 3 bases; bases outside gene matches: 5. The CDR3 spans 14 residues. The germline V gene encodes CDR1 SGHAT and CDR2 FQNNGV. The CDR3 DNA reads as TGTGCCAGCAGCCACCGGGACAGGGACTACGAGCAGTACTTC. Its translation is CASSHRDRDYEQYF.

The V and J genes are TRBV18 and TRBJ2-7; 10 positions match TRBD1. CDR3 length: 15 residues. The germline V gene has CDR1 KGHSH and CDR2 LQKENI. The trim removed 4 bases at V and 5 bases at J, leaving 8 bases unmatched. The CDR3 nucleotides read TGTGCCAGCTCACGTACTACCGGGACAGGGGACGAGCAGTACTTC. It translates to CASSRTTGTGDEQYF.

This chain links TRBV19 with TRBJ2-7; 8 bases are shared with TRBD1. The V gene end was trimmed by 5 bases and the J gene end by 5 bases; junction bases not matched to a gene: 11. There are 15 residues in the CDR3. Germline V gives CDR1 LNHDA, CDR2 SQIVND (reference sequence). CDR3 loop: CASSLNPGGRNEQYF. The CDR3 DNA reads TGTGCCAGTAGTCTGAATCCAGGGGGCCGAAACGAGCAGTACTTC.